This T cell receptor (beta chain) is from a study of T cell responses to AZD1222 COVID-19 vaccine. This CDR3 contains 17 residues. Trimming shortened V by 4 bases and J by 0 bases, and 16 bases separated the two germline ends. Germline lookup yields CDR1 SGHDN and CDR2 FVKESK. Method: immunoSEQ multiplex PCR; TCRdb's copy keeps in-frame clones and lacks some. The sample lists about 100,000 clones, approximately 89% occurring once. The origin of this receptor is an adult in good health. The source was peripheral blood, collected on day 0 of MenACWY control vaccination. The chain is built from TRBV14 and TRBJ2-1; D is uncertain. CDR3 loop: CASSRPGPEFSYNEQFF. CDR3 sequence (DNA): TGTGCCAGCAGCCGACCCGGACCGGAATTCTCCTACAATGAGCAGTTCTTC. Filled out from reference TRBV14 and TRBJ2-1, the complete variable domain reads EAGVTQFPSHSVIEKGQTVTLRCDPISGHDNLYWYRRVMGKEIKFLLHFVKESKQDESGMPNNRFLAERTGGTYSTLKVQPAELEDSGVYFCASSRPGPEFSYNEQFFGPGTRLTVL.